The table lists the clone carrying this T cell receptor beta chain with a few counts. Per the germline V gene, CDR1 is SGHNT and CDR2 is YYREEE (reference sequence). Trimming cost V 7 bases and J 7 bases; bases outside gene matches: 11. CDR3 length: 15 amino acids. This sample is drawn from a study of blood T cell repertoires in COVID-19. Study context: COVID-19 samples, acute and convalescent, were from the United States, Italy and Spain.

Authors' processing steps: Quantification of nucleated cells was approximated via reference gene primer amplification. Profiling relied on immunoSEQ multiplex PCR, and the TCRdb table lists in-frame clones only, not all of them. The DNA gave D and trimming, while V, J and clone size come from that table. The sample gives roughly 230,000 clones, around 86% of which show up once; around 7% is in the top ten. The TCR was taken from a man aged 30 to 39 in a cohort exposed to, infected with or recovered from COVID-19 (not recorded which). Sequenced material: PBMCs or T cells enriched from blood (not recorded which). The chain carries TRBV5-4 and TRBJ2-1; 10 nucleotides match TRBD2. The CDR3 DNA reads TGTGCCAGCCTCCGACAAGCGGGAGGGCCTAATGAGCAGTTCTTC. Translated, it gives CASLRQAGGPNEQFF.